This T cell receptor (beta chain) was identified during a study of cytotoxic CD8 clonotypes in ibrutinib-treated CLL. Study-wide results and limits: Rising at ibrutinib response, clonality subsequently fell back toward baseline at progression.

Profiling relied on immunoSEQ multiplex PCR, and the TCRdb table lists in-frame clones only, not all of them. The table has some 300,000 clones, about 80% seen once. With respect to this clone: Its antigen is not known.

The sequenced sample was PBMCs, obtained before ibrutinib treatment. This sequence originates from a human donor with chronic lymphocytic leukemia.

In nucleotides, the CDR3 is TGTGCCATCAGTGAGCTCGGTGGCGAGCAGTACTTC. Translating it yields CAISELGGEQYF. V gene TRBV10-3 combines with J gene TRBJ2-7; D call uncertain. Per germline, CDR1 ENHRY and CDR2 SYGVKD. The CDR3 sequence is 12 residues long. V shed 2 bases and J shed 6 bases, with 8 bases lying between them.